This TCR beta chain was observed in a study of blood T cell repertoires in COVID-19. Study-level information: Material from acute and convalescent COVID-19 was sourced from the United States, Italy and Spain.

Authors' methods: The authors estimated nucleated cell counts from reference gene primer amplification. Clones were read by immunoSEQ multiplex PCR, and TCRdb kept only the in-frame ones, dropping some. That table gives V, J and clone size, and the DNA gave D and trimming. The sample records about 68,000 clones, 75% to 95% being singletons. The sequencing sample was made of peripheral blood. This TCR derives from a human donor in a cohort sampled during active COVID-19.

CDR3 in DNA: TGTGCCAGCAGCAAAGCCCCTTGGGAGGGACACCTACGGGAGCAGTACTTC. Translated: CASSKAPWEGHLREQYF. The genes are TRBV21-1 and TRBJ2-7; the table's D gene call, TRBD2, was not cross checked with the DNA. TRBV21-1 is described as a pseudogene. CDR3 size: 17 residues.